This T cell receptor beta chain emerged from a study of Ad26.COV2.S vaccination and SARS-CoV-2 variants. General study findings and limits: Measures of TCR breadth and depth may have fallen short of total T cell responses.

Germline loops: CDR1 KGHDR, CDR2 SFDVKD. This CDR3 contains 14 residues. This table comes from immunoSEQ multiplex PCR, and its TCRdb copy is limited to in-frame clones, with some not included. The sample has fewer than 100,000 clones, around 82% seen once; the top ten hold about 15%. To note about this clone: Its matching antigen is unknown. One end of the junction fails to match germline, which may point to a read error.

The sequencing used peripheral blood, collected after recovery from COVID-19. This chain links TRBV24-1 with TRBJ2-1; D unresolved. This clonotype originated in a human donor who had recovered from COVID-19. This CDR3 reads CATSDLFSNNEQFF. CDR3 bases: TGTGCCACCAGTGATTTGTTCTCCAACAATGAGCAGTTCTTC.